This T cell receptor beta chain was sequenced for a study of response to subunit inactivated influenza vaccine (dated by TCRdb to about 2018). Regarding the complete study: The study used deep quantitative T cell receptor repertoire profiling to track responses to a trivalent subunit inactivated influenza vaccine. Broader findings and caveats from the paper: The authors proposed that each seasonal influenza vaccination may bring in only a limited number of new T cells.

Libraries were built with RT-PCR. The sequencing machine was an Illumina HiSeq 2500. TCRdb handled the public reads itself, with Q25 trimming in fastp and clone calling in MiXCR, and kept productive beta chains. All rows with the same CDR3 protein become a single entry with the most common DNA and genes. The sample contains more than 200,000 distinct CDR3 sequences, 12% of them found a single time. About 7.8% of the sample rests with the top ten. Notes on this clonotype: Its antigen remains unidentified. No much larger clone is present one base from it, and per-base qualities are unavailable.

The sample here was non-naive T cells sorted from PBMCs, taken about 14 days before vaccination. The label giving this sample's cell subset or site can be read as: memory T cell fraction. The clonotype originates from a man aged 45-65 years who received an inactivated influenza vaccine. Donor details come from another sample of the same person, matched by shared clones.

CDR3 loop: CSASPKNNEQFF. The sequenced DNA: TGCAGTGCTAGCCCCAAGAACAATGAGCAGTTCTTC. The chain is encoded by TRBV20-1 joined to TRBJ2-1; the D gene cannot be named for sure. The germline V gene (reference sequence) gives CDR1 as DFQATT and CDR2 as SNEGSKA. Deletion took 3 bases off V and 5 bases off J, with a span of 8 bases between the germline ends. CDR3 length: 12 amino acids, cysteine to phenylalanine. The CDR3 DNA has 36 bases and is translated from base 1.